The source of this T cell receptor beta chain is a study of cytomegalovirus exposure and HLA in healthy donors. Study-level points and caveats: In an earlier analysis, most TCR beta V segments were productive about 87% or about 30% of the time. Later, an analysis found that common viral pathogens appeared to be linked with several of the most significant clusters. Through in vitro validation, three CMV-associated chains were shown to be specific for CMV antigens.

Primers for the PCR totalled 60 Vbeta and 13 Jbeta. Sequencing used immunoSEQ multiplex PCR; TCRdb keeps in-frame clones, though not all of them. Found here are about 190,000 clones, roughly four fifths of them singletons; the top ten hold less than 4%. V was shortened by 3 bases and J by 2 bases, with 7 bases between the two germline ends. Germline CDR1 is SGDLS and CDR2 is YYNGEE. This CDR3 is 13 amino acids long. Donors in the study were healthy people who gave bone marrow. As for this clone: Its specificity is not known.

This TCR was recovered from a woman younger than 45 in good health and CMV-seropositive. The sequencing sample was made of PBMCs. The chain employs TRBV9 and TRBJ2-3; no definite D call. The CDR3: CASSEQFTDTQYF. The CDR3 bases are TGTGCCAGCAGCGAACAGTTCACAGATACGCAGTATTTT.